This TCR beta chain was captured in a study of vaccination effects on CD4 cells after COVID-19 (dated by TCRdb to between 2021 and 2024). Describing the broader study: In the ViraFEST assay, PBMC were stimulated with viral peptide pools, and antigen-specific CD4+ T cell clonotypes were then identified by expansion using TCR sequencing. SARS-CoV-2 spike-specific CD4+ TCR repertoires from before and after mRNA vaccination were compared in COVID-19 convalescent patients and in infection-naive vaccine recipients. Two doses of either the BNT162b2 or the mRNA-1273 mRNA SARS-CoV-2 vaccine were administered to participants. The Oncomine TCR Beta short-read assay on an Illumina iSeq 100 was used to sequence cultures from other donors in the study. The full study included around ten COVID-19 convalescent patients and a few SARS-CoV-2-naive healthy vaccine recipients. Around 2 million PBMC per well were cultured in IMDM with around 5% human AB serum, roughly 10 IU/ml IL-2 and gentamicin, plus 10 ug/ml peptides. General findings and caveats noted by the study authors: Only a small number of convalescent patients were included, and no early post-infection timepoints were available, which limited the study. Marked clonal contraction was observed in both infection-induced and vaccine-induced clones at late post-vaccination timepoints, consistent with waning T cell responses. In healthy vaccine recipients, vaccine-induced clones were almost all SARS-CoV-2 mono-reactive, with only 1 of 255 cross-reactive with common cold coronaviruses.

With respect to this clone: It has no known antigen specificity. No per-base quality is available; no much larger clone lies one base away.

The library came from the immunoSEQ multiplex PCR assay. DNA from the cultured and isolated CD4+ T cells underwent TCR beta CDR3 sequencing. The study's processing was this. Non-productive TCR sequences were removed, reads were trimmed to the CDR3 region, and CDR3s of at least 7 amino acids were retained. Antigen-specific clonotypes were identified with the MANAFEST web app by comparing expansion in peptide wells against reference cultures. Positive clones required FDR<0.05 expansion versus reference and all other wells, odds ratio above 5, and frequency above 0.1% in two replicate wells. Clonotypes significantly expanded in SARS-CoV-2 spike wells and in at least one common cold coronavirus spike condition were defined as cross-reactive. CDR3 similarity was assessed by Levenshtein distance with the stringdist R package, and unrooted trees were built with ape in R 3.6.1. TCRdb obtained this table from immuneACCESS and retained in-frame rearrangements with V and J assigned. These tables miss some clones; where compared with another copy, unresolved V genes account for less than half of the shortfall, and the remainder is unexplained. V and J calls and clone size follow that table, whereas D and trimming were derived from the DNA. For this sample the table gives about 25,000 clones, of which around 73% were detected only once. Approximately 11% of the sample belongs to the ten largest clones.

The CDR3 has 15 amino acids, counting the end cysteine and phenylalanine. Only the CDR3 region is kept as DNA, spanning 45 bases read in frame from base 1. The germline V gene sets CDR1 to MDHEN and CDR2 to SYDVKM. Trimming costs V 5 bases and J 2 bases, and their ends lie 15 bases apart. After less than eleven days of culture, CD4+ T cells were isolated with the EasySep CD4+ T cell isolation kit. Negative nucleocapsid antibody results before and after vaccination confirmed that the healthy vaccine recipients had no prior SARS-CoV-2 infection. Half of the culture medium was replaced with fresh IL-2-containing medium on days 3 and 7. Unless noted otherwise, every peptide stimulation condition was cultured in triplicate wells. PBMC were separated from whole blood using Ficoll-Paque Plus gradient centrifugation and were then either cryopreserved at -140C or used fresh. The QIAamp micro DNA kit was used to extract genomic DNA from the cultured CD4+ T cells.

The chain was built from TRBV28 and TRBJ2-5; the best D guess is TRBD2, with 6 bases matching. The TCR comes from a human donor who received a COVID-19 vaccine. Sequences were derived from CD4+ T cells from PBMCs cultured without peptide, sampled before COVID-19 vaccination. This receptor carries the CDR3 CASSPPHSGQETQYF. The DNA is TGTGCCAGCAGTCCCCCCCATAGCGGACAAGAGACCCAGTACTTC.